Each of the 6 T cell receptor beta chains below was sequenced from the same sample in a study of cytotoxic CD8 clonotypes in ibrutinib-treated CLL. Sequenced by immunoSEQ multiplex PCR; TCRdb stores in-frame clones only, minus some. The repertoire holds 90,000 to 95,000 clones, with 70% to 80% as singletons. The material was PBMCs, obtained after 24 months of ibrutinib treatment. The receptors originated from a human donor with chronic lymphocytic leukemia.

The chain recombines TRBV6-6 with TRBJ1-4; D unclear. The V gene's germline CDR1 is MNHNY and CDR2 SVGAGI (reference sequence). CDR3 length: 15 residues. V lost 6 bases and J lost 0, with 11 bases in between. CDR3 region: CASRAGPTTNEKLFF. The CDR3 nucleotides are TGTGCCAGCAGGGCTGGGCCAACAACTAATGAAAAACTGTTTTTT.

The table lists this clone with a count of one. V and J are TRBV5-1 and TRBJ2-7, with 8 bases fitting TRBD1. V gave up 5 bases and J gave up 3 bases; unmatched junction bases: 7. The CDR3 is 14 residues long. Germline values: CDR1 SGHRS, CDR2 YFSETQ. The CDR3 is CASSSTGDIYEQYF. The CDR3 bases are TGCGCCAGCAGTTCGACAGGGGACATCTACGAGCAGTACTTC.

This chain joins TRBV4-1 and TRBJ2-3, with D perhaps being TRBD1 or TRBD2 (6 bases each). This CDR3 is built from 13 residues. Trimming shortened V by 4 bases and J by 7 bases, and 12 bases separated the two germline ends. Germline-derived CDR1 and CDR2 are MGHRA and YSYEKL. The CDR3 protein is CASSPQGGNTQYF. CDR3 DNA sequence: TGCGCCAGCAGCCCTCAAGGGGGGAATACGCAGTATTTT.

V is TRBV7-8 and J is TRBJ1-5; tentatively, D is TRBD1 (5 bases). CDR1 and CDR2 from the germline V gene are SGHVS and FQNEAQ. This CDR3 contains 15 residues. V was cut by 5 bases and J by 5 bases, with 16 bases left in between. This CDR3 reads CASSPDTGVDQPQHF. In DNA, the CDR3 is TGTGCCAGCAGCCCGGACACGGGAGTAGATCAGCCCCAGCATTTT. Variable domain in full (rest from reference TRBV7-8 and TRBJ1-5): GAGVSQSPRYKVAKRGQDVALRCDPISGHVSLFWYQQALGQGPEFLTYFQNEAQLDKSGLPSDRFFAERPEGSVSTLKIQRTQQEDSAVYLCASSPDTGVDQPQHFGDGTRLSIL.

A few counts support this clone. V and J are TRBV28 and TRBJ2-3, with a tentative D call TRBD1 (5 bases). Germline V gives CDR1 MDHEN, CDR2 SYDVKM. This CDR3 has 19 amino acids. V lost 5 bases to trimming and J lost 0 bases, with 24 bases between them. The CDR3, as DNA: TGTGCCAGCAGTCCCAATAACCTATTACAGGTATCTAGCACAGATACGCAGTATTTT. Translating gives CASSPNNLLQVSSTDTQYF.

CDR3 bases: TGTGCCAGCAGCTCGGACAGGGGTTTTGGAAACACCATATATTTT. As protein: CASSSDRGFGNTIYF. The chain joins TRBV7-3 to TRBJ1-3, with 9 bases lining up with TRBD1. CDR1 is SGHTA, CDR2 FQGTGA, per germline. The V segment lost 4 bases and the J segment 3 bases; nucleotides outside the gene matches: 4. The CDR3 is 15 residues long.